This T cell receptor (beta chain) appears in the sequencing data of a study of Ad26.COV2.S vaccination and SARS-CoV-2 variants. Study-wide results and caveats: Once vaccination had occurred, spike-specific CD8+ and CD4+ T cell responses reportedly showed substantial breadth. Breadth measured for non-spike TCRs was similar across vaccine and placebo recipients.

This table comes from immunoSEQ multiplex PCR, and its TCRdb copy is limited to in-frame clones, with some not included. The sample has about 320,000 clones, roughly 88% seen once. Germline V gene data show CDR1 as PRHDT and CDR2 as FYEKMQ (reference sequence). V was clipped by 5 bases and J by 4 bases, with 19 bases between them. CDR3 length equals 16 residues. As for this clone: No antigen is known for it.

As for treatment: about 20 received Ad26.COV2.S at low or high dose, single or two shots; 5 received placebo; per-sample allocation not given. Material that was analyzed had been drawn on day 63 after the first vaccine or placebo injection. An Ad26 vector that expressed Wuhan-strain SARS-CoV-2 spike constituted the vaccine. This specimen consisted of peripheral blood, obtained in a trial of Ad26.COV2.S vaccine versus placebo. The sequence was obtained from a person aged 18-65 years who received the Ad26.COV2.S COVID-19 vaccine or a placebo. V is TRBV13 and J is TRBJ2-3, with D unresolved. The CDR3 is CASSVVSASLADTQYF. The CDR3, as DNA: TGTGCCAGCAGCGTCGTTTCGGCTAGTCTGGCAGATACGCAGTATTTT.